This T cell receptor beta chain was documented in a study of post-analysis software for immune sequencing data. Study at large: Recorded subtypes: relapsing-remitting, secondary progressive, progressive-relapsing; some patients unannotated.

Sequencing libraries made from TCR beta cDNA carried unique molecular identifiers. One entry per CDR3 protein results from TCRdb running MiXCR on the PCR reads. The sample lists 550,000 to 700,000 distinct CDR3 sequences, about 40% occurring once. General study points: Strong co-clustering by F measure was seen for same-batch samples. Comparison of patients with controls showed 4 to 6 TRBV segments more frequent in patients, TRBV5-6, TRBV5-1 and TRBV20-1 among them. The normalized Chao1 diversity of multiple sclerosis patients was significantly lower than that of controls.

A note on this clonotype: Antigen unknown.

V was clipped by 6 bases and J by 5 bases, with 14 bases between them. This CDR3 has 13 residues. The chain joins TRBV12-3 or TRBV12-4 to TRBJ2-7; no clear D gene. The specimen sequenced was blood. The clonotype was recovered from a girl aged 5 to 17 with multiple sclerosis. Here the CDR3 reads CASSLLVSDEQYF. The CDR3 DNA sequence: TGTGCCAGCAGCTTACTGGTCTCGGACGAGCAGTACTTC.